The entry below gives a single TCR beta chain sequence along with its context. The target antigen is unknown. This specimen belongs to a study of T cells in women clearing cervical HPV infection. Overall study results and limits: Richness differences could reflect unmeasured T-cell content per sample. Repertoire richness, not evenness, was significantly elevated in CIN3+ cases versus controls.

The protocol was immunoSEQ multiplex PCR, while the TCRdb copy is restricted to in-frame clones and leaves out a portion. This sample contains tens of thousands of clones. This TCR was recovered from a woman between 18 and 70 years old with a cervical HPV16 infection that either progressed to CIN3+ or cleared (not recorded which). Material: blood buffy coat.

The covered CDR3 bases are TGTGCCAGCAGTGAAGGAAAGGGTTACAATGAG. Its protein is CASSEGKGYNE. The CDR3 in full is CASSEGKGYNEQFF. The chain combines TRBV6-1 with TRBJ2-1; the D is unclear. The observed sequence ends 3 residues before the CDR3 terminus, with the missing tail filled in from the germline J gene. This CDR3 comprises 14 residues. The germline V gene encodes CDR1 MNHNS and CDR2 SASEGT. V was cut by 1 base and J by 4 bases, with 8 bases left in between.